The 30 T cell receptor beta chains presented below share a single source sample, sequenced in a study of CD4 T cells in relation to SARS-CoV-2 and coronaviruses. Their cognate antigens are unknown. Assay: immunoSEQ multiplex PCR; the TCRdb copy retains only in-frame clones and omits some. The sample has around 18,000 clones, roughly 80% seen once; the top ten hold roughly 29%. Unexposed donor CD4+ T cells date from about 2010-2019, before the COVID-19 pandemic. The cells were cultured for approximately ten days before CD4+ T cells were isolated. The sample comprised CD4+ T cells from PBMCs, cultured in vitro. The receptors were sampled from a human donor in good health.

V gene TRBV10-3 combines with J gene TRBJ1-1; D gene ambiguous. Germline V gene data show CDR1 as ENHRY and CDR2 as SYGVKD. V lost 7 bases to trimming and J lost 3 bases, with 21 bases between them. The CDR3 contains 16 residues. For the CDR3, the DNA is TGTGCCATCACGGAGTCTGGACGGAGATCTGACACTGAAGCTTTCTTT. It codes for CAITESGRRSDTEAFF.

V and J are TRBV19 and TRBJ1-1; D uncertain. V gave up 7 bases and J gave up 6 bases, with 18 bases separating them. The CDR3 sequence is 14 residues long. CDR1 and CDR2 from the germline V gene are LNHDA and SQIVND (reference sequence). The CDR3, as DNA: TGTGCCAGTACTGGGAGGGTATGGGTCCCTGAAGCTTTCTTT. Encoded protein: CASTGRVWVPEAFF.

The V call is TRBV6-5, the J call TRBJ2-5; D is undetermined. Germline V gives CDR1 MNHEY, CDR2 SVGAGI. This CDR3 has 13 residues. V was clipped by 0 bases and J by 2 bases, with 4 bases between them. The CDR3 reads CASSYSAQETQYF. CDR3 DNA sequence: TGTGCCAGCAGTTACTCAGCACAAGAGACCCAGTACTTC.

This clone was detected only a few times. This chain uses TRBV9 with TRBJ2-7; D is possibly TRBD2 (7 bases). Germline-derived CDR1 and CDR2 are SGDLS and YYNGEE. The CDR3 is 17 amino acids. V was shortened by 5 bases and J by 7 bases, with 28 bases between the two germline ends. For the CDR3, the DNA is TGTGCCAGCAGTCCCCGGGGGGCAGGAGACAGGCCCCTGGAGCAGTACTTC. Translating gives CASSPRGAGDRPLEQYF.

This sequence joins TRBV6-4 and TRBJ2-1; D gene uncertain. CDR1 is MRHNA, CDR2 SNTAGT, per germline. V was cut by 7 bases and J by 12 bases, with 19 bases left in between. The CDR3 spans 13 residues. The CDR3 bases are TGTGCCAGCAACCTGACTTTGTGCATGGGGCAGTTCTTC. It translates to CASNLTLCMGQFF.

The chain combines TRBV7-8 with TRBJ1-1, with D unresolved. The CDR3 spans 15 residues. CDR1 and CDR2 from the germline V gene are SGHVS and FQNEAQ. V lost 4 bases and J lost 1, with 13 bases in between. The CDR3 here is CASSSGFRGNTEAFF. CDR3 coding DNA: TGTGCCAGCAGCTCCGGCTTCCGGGGGAACACTGAAGCTTTCTTT. Complete variable domain (other parts from reference TRBV7-8 and TRBJ1-1): GAGVSQSPRYKVAKRGQDVALRCDPISGHVSLFWYQQALGQGPEFLTYFQNEAQLDKSGLPSDRFFAERPEGSVSTLKIQRTQQEDSAVYLCASSSGFRGNTEAFFGQGTRLTVV.

The rearrangement joins TRBV28 to TRBJ2-7; 8 bases line up with TRBD2. The length of the CDR3 is 13 residues. From germline, CDR1 is MDHEN and CDR2 SYDVKM. V lost 2 bases, J lost 3 bases, and 0 bases stayed unmatched. The CDR3 coding sequence is TGTGCCAGCAGTTTAGCGGGAGGCTACGAGCAGTACTTC. Amino acid sequence: CASSLAGGYEQYF.

The chain uses TRBV4-1 and TRBJ2-3; perhaps TRBD1 as D (5 bases). Germline CDR1 MGHRA, CDR2 YSYEKL. The CDR3 consists of 17 residues. V lost 0 bases and J lost 4, with 17 bases in between. Here the CDR3 reads CASSQDWGGRAPDTQYF. The DNA for the CDR3 is TGCGCCAGCAGCCAAGATTGGGGCGGTAGAGCCCCAGATACGCAGTATTTT.

Only one count was recorded for this clone. The chain recombines TRBV7-3 with TRBJ1-1; D remains ambiguous. The V end was cut by 4 bases, the J end by 8 bases, with 11 bases between. This CDR3 region has 12 residues. Germline lookup yields CDR1 SGHTA and CDR2 FQGTGA. CDR3 sequence reads: CASSSQREEAFF. The CDR3 bases are TGTGCCAGCAGCTCCCAAAGAGAGGAAGCTTTCTTT.

The chain combines TRBV4-2 with TRBJ2-1; D might be TRBD1 or TRBD2, each matching 7 bases. The germline V and J ends were trimmed by 5 bases and 7 bases, with 15 bases remaining between them. Germline CDR1 is LGHNA and CDR2 is YNFKEQ. The CDR3 runs 14 residues. This CDR3 is CASSDREGRNEQFF. For the CDR3, the DNA is TGTGCCAGCAGCGACAGGGAGGGTAGGAATGAGCAGTTCTTC.

The rearrangement uses TRBV6-5 and TRBJ2-1; 11 positions match TRBD2. Germline CDR1 and CDR2: MNHEY and SVGAGI. This CDR3 comprises 15 residues. The junction had 4 bases not matched to a gene; V was cut back by 0 bases and J by 9 bases. In DNA, the CDR3 is TGTGCCAGCAGTTACTCACCCGGGACTAGCGGTGAGCAGTTCTTC. This sequence encodes CASSYSPGTSGEQFF.

The chain links TRBV6-5 to TRBJ2-5; D perhaps matches TRBD2 (5 bases). V was pared by 6 bases and J by 6 bases, with 11 bases between. The CDR3 has 12 amino acids. CDR1 is MNHEY, CDR2 SVGAGI, per germline. CDR3 DNA sequence: TGTGCCAGCAGCCGCACGGGAAAGACCCAGTACTTC. Translation gives CASSRTGKTQYF.

In this sample, this clone turned up a few times. The chain has TRBV6-1 and TRBJ1-2; unclear D gene. This CDR3 comprises 13 residues. Germline assignment: CDR1 MNHNS and CDR2 SASEGT. V was cut by 1 base and J by 4 bases, with 7 bases left in between. This CDR3 is CASSEDGRYGYTF. Written as DNA, the CDR3 is TGTGCCAGCAGTGAAGACGGCCGCTATGGCTACACCTTC.

This sequence joins TRBV28 and TRBJ1-5; unclear D gene. Germline V gene lookup returns CDR1 MDHEN and CDR2 SYDVKM. The length of the CDR3 is 16 residues. V lost 1 base, J lost 4 bases, and 14 bases lay in between. CDR3 in amino acids: CASSLSSRLSNQPQHF. The CDR3 DNA reads TGTGCCAGCAGTTTATCGTCCCGCCTGTCAAATCAGCCCCAGCATTTT.

The genes are TRBV2 and TRBJ2-7; no clear D gene. V was cut by 0 bases and J by 2 bases, with 5 bases left in between. The germline V gene has CDR1 SNHLY and CDR2 FYNNEI. This CDR3 is 13 amino acids long. The DNA for the CDR3 is TGTGCCAGCAGTGAAGCAGCTCCCTACGAGCAGTACTTC. Translating gives CASSEAAPYEQYF. The variable domain in full, completed from reference TRBV2 and TRBJ2-7, reads EPEVTQTPSHQVTQMGQEVILRCVPISNHLYFYWYRQILGQKVEFLVSFYNNEISEKSEIFDDQFSVERPDGSNFTLKIRSTKLEDSAMYFCASSEAAPYEQYFGPGTRLTVT.

DNA for the CDR3: TGTGCCAGCAGTTTTCTCGAGGGACAGGGGAATGAAAAACTGTTTTTT. Amino acids: CASSFLEGQGNEKLFF. The chain couples TRBV27 to TRBJ1-4, with TRBD1 matching over 10 bases. The CDR3 is 16 amino acids. The germline V gene has CDR1 MNHEY and CDR2 SMNVEV (reference sequence). The V gene end was trimmed by 3 bases and the J gene end by 5 bases; junction bases not matched to a gene: 6.

This sequence joins TRBV21-1 and TRBJ1-2. TRBV21-1 has pseudogene status. This CDR3 has 15 residues. DNA of the CDR3: TGTGCCAGCAGCAAATCGGGAAAACGGAACTATGGCTACACCTTC. Translated: CASSKSGKRNYGYTF.

In this sample, this clone turned up a few times. The CDR3 coding sequence is TGTGCCAGCAGTGAGCGGTCTTCCATAATCGGCTCACCCCTCCACTTT. This translates into CASSERSSIIGSPLHF. This sequence joins TRBV6-1 and TRBJ1-6, with D unclear. The CDR3 has 16 amino acids. V gave up 3 bases and J gave up 10 bases, with 19 bases separating them. CDR1 is MNHNS and CDR2 is SASEGT in the germline V gene.

This chain uses TRBV7-9 with TRBJ2-1, with 13 bases fitting TRBD2. J lost 10 bases, V lost 5 bases, and 5 bases had no gene match. The CDR3 length is 14 residues. Germline loops: CDR1 SEHNR, CDR2 FQNEAQ (reference sequence). The CDR3 sequence is CASSRGTSGTEQFF. As DNA, the CDR3 is TGTGCCAGCAGCCGGGGGACTAGCGGGACGGAGCAGTTCTTC.

This rearrangement joins TRBV29-1 to TRBJ2-2; no reliable D call. This CDR3 has 13 residues. Germline V gene data show CDR1 as SQVTM and CDR2 as ANQGSEA. V was trimmed by 7 bases and J by 0 bases, leaving 9 bases between them. CDR3 region: CSAAVANTGELFF. Here the CDR3 DNA reads TGCAGCGCCGCCGTTGCGAACACCGGGGAGCTGTTTTTT.

This clone has more than one count but fewer than ten. The V and J genes are TRBV11-2 and TRBJ1-2, with 7 bases aligning to TRBD1. Germline lookup yields CDR1 SGHAT and CDR2 FQNNGV. The CDR3 is 13 residues long. V trimming: 5 bases; J trimming: 6 bases; junction bases outside the gene matches: 6. CDR3 sequence reads: CASSTVTGDGYTF. The CDR3 DNA follows: TGTGCCAGCAGCACCGTCACAGGGGATGGCTACACCTTC.

This clone appeared a few times. The chain couples TRBV11-2 to TRBJ1-2; D might be TRBD1 (5 bases). The CDR3 loop spans 16 amino acids. Per germline, CDR1 SGHAT and CDR2 FQNNGV. V lost 1 base and J 8 bases, leaving 20 bases between the germline ends. The CDR3 region is CASSLGEGRTERGYTF. The DNA for the CDR3 is TGTGCCAGCAGCTTAGGCGAGGGACGGACCGAGCGCGGCTACACCTTC. The whole variable domain, filled in from reference TRBV11-2 and TRBJ1-2, reads EAGVAQSPRYKIIEKRQSVAFWCNPISGHATLYWYQQILGQGPKLLIQFQNNGVVDDSQLPKDRFSAERLKGVDSTLKIQPAKLEDSAVYLCASSLGEGRTERGYTFGSGTRLTVV.

The chain recombines TRBV18 with TRBJ1-2; D is unresolved. CDR3 length: 13 amino acids. Looked up from germline, CDR1 is KGHSH and CDR2 is LQKENI. V lost 3 bases to trimming and J lost 3 bases, with 8 bases between them. The CDR3 sequence: CASSPAQDYGYTF. The CDR3 DNA reads TGTGCCAGCTCACCGGCTCAAGACTATGGCTACACCTTC.

This chain links TRBV6-6 with TRBJ2-2, with a weak D call TRBD2 (5 bases). This CDR3 is built from 16 residues. V was cut by 5 bases and J by 1 base, with 14 bases left in between. Germline V lookup: CDR1 MNHNY, CDR2 SVGAGI (reference sequence). CDR3 bases: TGTGCCAGCAGTCCCAGCGGTCTCCTGAACACCGGGGAGCTGTTTTTT. Amino acid sequence: CASSPSGLLNTGELFF.

CDR3 nucleotides: TGTGCCAGCAGTCGCCTACCGGGACAGGGCAATGAAAAACTGTTTTTT. This sequence encodes CASSRLPGQGNEKLFF. This rearrangement joins TRBV27 to TRBJ1-4; 9 bases fit TRBD1. The length of the CDR3 is 16 residues. Germline V lookup: CDR1 MNHEY, CDR2 SMNVEV (reference sequence). With 5 bases clipped from V and 5 bases from J, the junction kept 9 bases outside the gene matches.

The rearrangement uses TRBV19 and TRBJ2-1; TRBD2 matches 13 bases. From germline, CDR1 is LNHDA and CDR2 SQIVND (reference sequence). This CDR3 has 17 residues. J lost 7 bases, V lost 5 bases, and 11 bases had no gene match. CDR3 sequence reads: CASSPSSGTSGKNEQFF. The DNA of the CDR3 is TGTGCCAGTAGTCCTTCCTCCGGGACTAGCGGGAAAAATGAGCAGTTCTTC.

The CDR3 coding sequence is TGCGCCAGCAGCCCCGGTGGAGAGACCCAGTACTTC. Its translation: CASSPGGETQYF. The rearrangement uses TRBV5-1 and TRBJ2-5; no firm D call. The germline V gene has CDR1 SGHRS and CDR2 YFSETQ. This CDR3 spans 12 amino acids. The V end lost 4 bases, the J end lost 4 bases, and 8 bases lay between the germline ends.

The rearrangement links TRBV19 to TRBJ1-1, with unresolved D. With 6 bases removed from V and 3 bases from J, the gap between germline ends came to 29 bases. Germline V gene lookup returns CDR1 LNHDA and CDR2 SQIVND (reference sequence). This CDR3 spans 19 amino acids. The DNA of the CDR3 is TGTGCCAGTAGCCCCAGGCTGGGCCAACGAGGTGTCGCTGACACTGAAGCTTTCTTT. Amino acid sequence: CASSPRLGQRGVADTEAFF.

The genes are TRBV24-1 and TRBJ2-2; D is unclear. The germline V gene has CDR1 KGHDR and CDR2 SFDVKD. Trimming removed 3 bases from V and 6 bases from J, with 4 bases in between. The CDR3 has 12 residues. The CDR3: CATSDRPGELFF. CDR3 nucleotide sequence: TGTGCCACCAGTGATCGTCCCGGGGAGCTGTTTTTT.

This clone appeared a few times. In nucleotides, the CDR3 is TGCGCCAGCAGTGGGGGCTGGACCGGGGAGCTGTTTTTT. The encoded protein is CASSGGWTGELFF. The chain joins TRBV10-1 to TRBJ2-2, with D maybe TRBD1 (5 bases). The CDR3 runs to 13 residues. V shed 4 bases and J shed 5 bases, with 8 bases lying between them. In germline, CDR1 is WNHNN, CDR2 SYGVQD (reference sequence).